One T cell receptor (beta chain) is described in this entry. The antigen remains unidentified. Genomic DNA from each subset was divided evenly over several immunoSEQ plates. The table came from immunoSEQ multiplex PCR; TCRdb's copy has only in-frame clones and leaves some out. The data contain 2 million to 2.5 million clones, 95% of them seen just once; the ten biggest clones take up about 0.13%. Both subsets, CD45RA+ naive and CD45RA-negative memory, were split from the CD4+ cells. The sample belongs to a study of shared clonotypes between healthy human individuals. Study-level results: Naive subsets, compared against memory subsets, generally had larger estimated richness values. What rarefaction showed was incomplete sorted-subset sequencing despite large depth.

In germline, CDR1 is SNHLY, CDR2 FYNNEI. The CDR3 has 16 residues. The junction had 14 bases not matched to a gene; V was cut back by 7 bases and J by 2 bases. Sequencing was performed on naive CD4+ T cells sorted from blood. As for subset: CD45RA+ positively selected. The sequence derives from a man between 18 and 29 years old in good health. The V gene is TRBV2, the J gene TRBJ2-7, with 7 bases identical to TRBD1. The CDR3 region is CASTIRGGTATYEQYF. CDR3 sequence (DNA): TGTGCCAGCACCATTAGGGGTGGGACAGCAACCTACGAGCAGTACTTC.